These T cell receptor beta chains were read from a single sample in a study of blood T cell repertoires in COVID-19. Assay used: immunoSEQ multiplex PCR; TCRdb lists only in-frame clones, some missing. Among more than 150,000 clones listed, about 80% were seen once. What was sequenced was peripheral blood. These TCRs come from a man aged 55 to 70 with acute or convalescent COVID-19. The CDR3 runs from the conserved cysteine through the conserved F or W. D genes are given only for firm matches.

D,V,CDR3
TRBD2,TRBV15,CATSRGLAGPGSYEQYF
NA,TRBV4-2,CASSQDPKTDTQYF
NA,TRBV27,CASSPRGSGSGNTIYF
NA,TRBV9,CASSVLPETAGDGYTF
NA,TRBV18,CASSPSGTGKTEAFF
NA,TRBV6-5,CASSYSQGIAEAFF
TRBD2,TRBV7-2,CASSPSPLAAYEQYF
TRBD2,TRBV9,CASSVDPAGGGEQYF
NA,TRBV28,CASSTAGRRDYEQYF
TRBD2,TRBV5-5,CASSLGGLAGGPSTGELFF
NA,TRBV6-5,CASSKDSAYNEQFF
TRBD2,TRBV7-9,CASSPSGRLETQYF
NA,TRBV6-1,CASSEHGNSYEQYF
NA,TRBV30,CAWSIGAAGEQYF
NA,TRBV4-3,CASSQVKRYTGELFF
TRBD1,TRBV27,CASSSLGAGGYGYTF
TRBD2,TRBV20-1,CSASHYGLVGNIQYF
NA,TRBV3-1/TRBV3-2,CASSPGENYGYTF
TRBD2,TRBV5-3,CARPTSGRSYEQYF
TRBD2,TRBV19,CATTSGGPQETQYF
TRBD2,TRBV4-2,CASSQDPSGNTGELFF
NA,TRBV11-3,CASKPTTVNTEAFF
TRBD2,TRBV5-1,CASSRTSGSLGDTQYF
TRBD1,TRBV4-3,CASSQEVFRGQGNTIYF
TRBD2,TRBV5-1,CASSLNTGGYEQYF
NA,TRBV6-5,CASTGRGENSPLHF
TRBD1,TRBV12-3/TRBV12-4,CASRETGEGKAFF
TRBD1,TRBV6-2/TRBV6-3,CASSLTTGAPSYEQYF